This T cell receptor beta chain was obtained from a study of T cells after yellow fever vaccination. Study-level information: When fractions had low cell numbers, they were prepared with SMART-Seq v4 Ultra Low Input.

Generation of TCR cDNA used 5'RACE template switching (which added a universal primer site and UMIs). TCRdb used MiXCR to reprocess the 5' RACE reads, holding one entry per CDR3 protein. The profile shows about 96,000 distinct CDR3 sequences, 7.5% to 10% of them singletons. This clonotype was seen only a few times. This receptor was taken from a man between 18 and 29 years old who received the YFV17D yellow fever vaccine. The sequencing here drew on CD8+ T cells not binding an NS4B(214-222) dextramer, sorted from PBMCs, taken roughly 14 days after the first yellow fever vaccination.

Here the CDR3 reads CASSLDRQPYNEQFF. DNA for the CDR3: TGTGCCAGCAGCTTGGATAGGCAACCCTACAATGAGCAGTTCTTC. This sequence joins TRBV5-6 and TRBJ2-1; D not resolved. The CDR3 contains 15 residues. CDR1 is SGHDT and CDR2 is YYEEEE in the germline V gene. V was shortened by 0 bases and J by 2 bases, with 9 bases between the two germline ends.